This T cell receptor beta chain is from a study of T cells in Graves' hyperthyroidism and ophthalmopathy. Study-level results: Blood also showed most of the thyroid clonotypes that were expanded above 0.001.

No ophthalmopathy progression within 18 months constituted stable Graves' hyperthyroidism. Using 10 ml of fresh peripheral blood, PBMCs were prepared. Turning to this clonotype: Its antigen is not known.

RNA transcripts served as the template for amplifying TCR beta CDR3 regions. The TCR CDR3 first-round RT-PCR relied on the HTBI primer set. MiXCR, applied by TCRdb to the multiplex PCR reads, yields one record per CDR3 protein. This table holds some 740,000 distinct CDR3 sequences, 14% found once. CDR1 is SGHVS and CDR2 is FNYEAQ in the germline V gene. V was cut by 1 base and J by 3 bases, with 14 bases left in between. CDR3 size: 16 residues. Sequenced sample: blood. The sequence came from a woman under 30 with Graves' hyperthyroidism. This chain links TRBV7-6 with TRBJ2-3; no firm D call. As DNA, the CDR3 is TGTGCCAGCAGCTTAGATGCTAGACCGGGTACAGATACGCAGTATTTT. This translates into CASSLDARPGTDTQYF.